The 24 T cell receptor beta chains below come from one sample, sequenced in a study of T cell responses to AZD1222 COVID-19 vaccine. TCRdb's copy holds only in-frame clones and misses some; the assay was immunoSEQ multiplex PCR. The sample holds 55,000 to 65,000 clones, 70% to 90% seen once. This material consisted of peripheral blood, taken on day 0 of AZD1222 vaccination. These receptors were collected from an adult in good health.

The rearrangement links TRBV6-5 to TRBJ2-7; perhaps TRBD2 as D (6 bases). Deletions cut 8 bases from V and 9 bases from J, with 20 bases between. The germline V gene has CDR1 MNHEY and CDR2 SVGAGI. The CDR3 runs to 13 residues. CDR3 amino acids: CASSTIADERQYF. DNA for the CDR3: TGTGCCAGCTCCACTATAGCGGATGAGCGGCAGTACTTC.

By proportion, this clone is medium-sized. CDR3 amino acids: CASKWGGMASWGQPQHF. CDR3 nucleotide sequence: TGTGCCAGCAAATGGGGGGGGATGGCCTCCTGGGGACAGCCCCAGCATTTT. J is TRBJ1-5 and V is TRBV2; TRBD1 is a possible D gene (5 bases). The CDR3 is 17 residues long. Germline V gives CDR1 SNHLY, CDR2 FYNNEI. Trimming cost V 7 bases and J 7 bases, with 26 bases left between them.

This clone appeared a few times. The J gene is TRBJ1-1, the V gene TRBV7-2; no definite D call. Germline V gene sequence: CDR1 SGHTA, CDR2 FQGNSA. The CDR3 covers 13 residues. V lost 6 bases and J 2 bases, leaving 10 bases between the germline ends. Here the CDR3 DNA reads TGTGCCAGCAGTCGCCTCTATAACACTGAAGCTTTCTTT. This translates into CASSRLYNTEAFF. The variable domain in full, with the rest retrieved from reference TRBV7-2 and TRBJ1-1, is GAGVSQSPSNKVTEKGKDVELRCDPISGHTALYWYRQSLGQGLEFLIYFQGNSAPDKSGLPSDRFSAERTGGSVSTLTIQRTQQEDSAVYLCASSRLYNTEAFFGQGTRLTVV.

V and J are TRBV5-1 and TRBJ2-3; 9 nucleotides line up with TRBD2. The length of the CDR3 is 16 residues. Germline loops: CDR1 SGHRS, CDR2 YFSETQ. Trimming at V came to 0 bases and at J to 0 bases, leaving 2 bases not matched to a gene. The CDR3 sequence: CASSLEAGGSTDTQYF. The CDR3 nucleotides read TGCGCCAGCAGCTTGGAAGCGGGGGGTAGCACAGATACGCAGTATTTT.

The chain couples TRBV27 to TRBJ1-6; D is unresolved. V was cut by 1 base and J by 2 bases, with 3 bases left in between. CDR3 length: 14 residues. Germline V gene data show CDR1 as MNHEY and CDR2 as SMNVEV (reference sequence). The CDR3 bases are TGTGCCAGCAGTTTATACCCCTATAATTCACCCCTCCACTTT. It codes for CASSLYPYNSPLHF.

CDR3 loop: CASSQDLAGGRLGEQFF. DNA for the CDR3: TGTGCCAGCAGCCAAGATCTAGCGGGGGGGCGATTGGGTGAGCAGTTCTTC. The chain is built from TRBV3-1 (or the pseudogene TRBV3-2) and TRBJ2-1; TRBD2 agrees at 12 bases. The CDR3 runs to 17 residues. J was trimmed by 9 bases and V by 0 bases; bases with no gene match: 9. Germline lookup yields CDR1 LGHDT and CDR2 YNNKEL (reference sequence).

The V gene is TRBV7-3, the J gene TRBJ1-6; unclear D gene. The CDR3 totals 13 residues. V lost 4 bases and J 7 bases, leaving 8 bases between the germline ends. The germline gives CDR1 SGHTA, CDR2 FQGTGA. CDR3 bases: TGTGCCAGCAGCTCTAGTTTCAATTCACCCCTCCACTTT. It is translated as CASSSSFNSPLHF.

This chain links TRBV25-1 with TRBJ1-5; D is unresolved. The CDR3 has 13 amino acids. Germline V gene sequence: CDR1 MGHDK, CDR2 SYGVNS. V lost 10 bases to trimming and J lost 5 bases, with 15 bases between them. DNA for the CDR3: TGTGCCACCTCTAACAGCCCCGATCAGCCCCAGCATTTT. As protein: CATSNSPDQPQHF.

V gene TRBV11-2 combines with J gene TRBJ2-7; perhaps TRBD1 as D (5 bases). Germline V gene lookup returns CDR1 SGHAT and CDR2 FQNNGV. This CDR3 has 12 amino acids. V was clipped by 6 bases and J by 5 bases, with 11 bases between them. DNA for the CDR3: TGTGCCAGCAGACAGGAGAATCACGAGCAGTACTTC. Its translation is CASRQENHEQYF.

The chain carries TRBV24-1 and TRBJ1-4; 7 bases are a match to TRBD1. Unmatched junction bases numbered 12, after V lost 9 bases and J lost 6 bases. Germline V gives CDR1 KGHDR, CDR2 SFDVKD. This CDR3 has 15 amino acids. The CDR3 nucleotides are TGTGCCACCGGGGTCCACCGGGACAGACATGAAAAACTGTTTTTT. It yields the protein CATGVHRDRHEKLFF.

The rearrangement joins TRBV6-4 to TRBJ1-6; 8 bases fit TRBD1. With 3 bases clipped from V and 8 bases from J, the junction kept 0 bases outside the gene matches. Germline CDR1 MRHNA, CDR2 SNTAGT. The CDR3 runs to 13 residues. CDR3 DNA sequence: TGTGCCAGCAGTGAACAGGGGGATTCACCCCTCCACTTT. Translation: CASSEQGDSPLHF.

J is TRBJ2-6 and V is TRBV18; 12 bases agree with TRBD2. V gave up 6 bases and J gave up 0 bases; unmatched junction bases: 12. The CDR3 spans 20 residues. The germline CDR1 and CDR2 sequences are KGHSH and LQKENI. This chain's CDR3 is CASSLTPASGGASGANVLTF. The CDR3 region has the DNA TGTGCCAGCTCCCTGACCCCGGCTAGCGGGGGGGCCTCTGGGGCCAACGTCCTGACTTTC.

This clone was picked up one time. The V and J genes are TRBV9 and TRBJ2-5; 9 bases line up with TRBD1. The junction had 8 bases not matched to a gene; V was cut back by 0 bases and J by 5 bases. The CDR3 spans 16 residues. Germline CDR1 SGDLS, CDR2 YYNGEE. For the CDR3, the DNA is TGTGCCAGCAGCGTAGCCGGGACAGGGTTTATTGAGACCCAGTACTTC. Protein: CASSVAGTGFIETQYF.

The V and J genes are TRBV3-1 (or the pseudogene TRBV3-2) and TRBJ1-4; D is uncertain. Germline CDR1 LGHDT, CDR2 YNNKEL (reference sequence). The CDR3 is made up of 15 amino acids. V was shortened by 3 bases and J by 6 bases, with 14 bases between the two germline ends. CDR3 sequence (DNA): TGTGCCAGCAGCCATAGACGGGGAGCGGATGAAAAACTGTTTTTT. Its translation: CASSHRRGADEKLFF.

The chain links TRBV7-2 to TRBJ1-1; unclear D gene. Germline assignment: CDR1 SGHTA and CDR2 FQGNSA. This CDR3 comprises 13 residues. The V end was cut by 0 bases, the J end by 8 bases, with 10 bases between. The CDR3 region has the DNA TGTGCCAGCAGCTTAGCGCATGGGGTCGAAGCTTTCTTT. Translated, it gives CASSLAHGVEAFF.

V and J are TRBV6-5 and TRBJ1-1; the D is unclear. From germline, CDR1 is MNHEY and CDR2 SVGAGI. The length of the CDR3 is 12 residues. The germline V and J ends were trimmed by 6 bases and 5 bases, with 10 bases remaining between them. The CDR3 bases are TGTGCCAGCAGGACTGGGAGAACTGAAGCTTTCTTT. Amino acid sequence: CASRTGRTEAFF.

The chain couples TRBV9 to TRBJ2-7; 9 nucleotides agree with TRBD1. CDR1 SGDLS and CDR2 YYNGEE come from the germline V gene. This CDR3 has 14 residues. After removal of 4 bases from V and 5 bases from J, the junction contained 7 bases not matched to a gene. The DNA for the CDR3 is TGTGCCAGCAGCCCTCGGACAGGGGTCAACGAGCAGTACTTC. Translated: CASSPRTGVNEQYF.

The chain uses TRBV7-9 and TRBJ2-3, with 8 bases that match TRBD2. Germline loops: CDR1 SEHNR, CDR2 FQNEAQ (reference sequence). CDR3 length: 19 residues. The J segment lost 0 bases and the V segment lost 4 bases, leaving 15 bases of the junction unmatched. The CDR3 loop reads CASSSTQRGRHTSTDTQYF. The CDR3 nucleotides are TGTGCCAGCAGCTCAACCCAGCGGGGGCGTCACACTAGCACAGATACGCAGTATTTT.

CDR3 protein: CASSGSSGTAYYEQYF. The CDR3 DNA follows: TGTGCCAGCAGTGGATCATCCGGGACAGCGTACTACGAGCAGTACTTC. The gene calls are TRBV28 and TRBJ2-7; the match to TRBD1 covers 7 bases. J was trimmed by 3 bases and V by 5 bases; bases with no gene match: 13. This CDR3 has 16 residues. The V gene's germline CDR1 is MDHEN and CDR2 SYDVKM.

This clone has just one count. The chain's CDR3 is CASSQNRAANYGYTF. The CDR3 DNA is TGTGCCAGCAGCCAAAACAGGGCAGCTAACTATGGCTACACCTTC. The chain links TRBV3-1 (or the pseudogene TRBV3-2) to TRBJ1-2, with D perhaps matching TRBD1 (6 bases). Trimming removed 2 bases from V and 0 bases from J, with 10 bases in between. Germline CDR1 and CDR2: LGHDT and YNNKEL (reference sequence). CDR3 size: 15 residues.

The J gene is TRBJ2-5, the V gene TRBV3-1 (or the pseudogene TRBV3-2); TRBD2 agrees at 7 bases. Germline V lookup: CDR1 LGHDT, CDR2 YNNKEL (reference sequence). The CDR3 loop spans 19 amino acids. V gave up 3 bases and J gave up 0 bases; unmatched junction bases: 16. The CDR3 nucleotides are TGTGCCAGCAGCCATTTATTCAGGCATGTGGGAGGGTACCAAGAGACCCAGTACTTC. Its protein product is CASSHLFRHVGGYQETQYF.

This chain joins TRBV11-1 and TRBJ1-1, with D unclear. The CDR3 sequence is 12 residues long. The germline V and J ends were trimmed by 4 bases and 5 bases, with 8 bases remaining between them. Germline CDR1 is SGHAT and CDR2 is FQDESV (reference sequence). The CDR3, as DNA: TGTGCCAGCAGCTCACAAACGACTGAAGCTTTCTTT. This encodes CASSSQTTEAFF.

The chain is built from TRBV4-1 and TRBJ2-2; possibly TRBD1 for D (5 bases). V dropped 0 bases and J dropped 5 bases, with 10 bases sitting between them. This CDR3 is built from 15 residues. Germline CDR1 and CDR2: MGHRA and YSYEKL. CDR3 coding DNA: TGCGCCAGCAGCCAAGATCGAGCAGGGACCGGGGAGCTGTTTTTT. It specifies CASSQDRAGTGELFF.

The chain uses TRBV28 and TRBJ2-3; D is tentatively TRBD1 or TRBD2 (6 bases each). This CDR3 is 12 amino acids long. Trimming cost V 6 bases and J 9 bases, with 13 bases left between them. The germline CDR1 and CDR2 sequences are MDHEN and SYDVKM. The CDR3 DNA follows: TGTGCCAGCAGAGGTAGGGGGGACACGCAGTATTTT. Protein: CASRGRGDTQYF.